A selection of T cell receptor beta chains follows, all from one sample in a study of T-cell reconstitution after alpha-beta-depleted transplantation in children. TCRdb re-derived calls from the PCR reads in MiXCR, one entry per CDR3 protein. The profile shows approximately 650,000 distinct CDR3 sequences, about an eighth of them singletons. Specimen: PBMCs, collected before TCRalphabeta/CD19-depleted stem cell transplant. These receptors were taken from a girl aged 2 to 9 with congenital amegakaryocytic thrombocytopenia, due to receive a stem cell transplant. Each CDR3 is given with its conserved first and last residue. The D gene is left open where the match is weak. Clone size, where shown, is once, few, many, or a class for clones that have expanded.

>-|TRBV5-1|TRBJ2-7|-
CASSLAGPAGSYEQYF
TGCGCCAGCAGCTTGGCCGGGCCAGCGGGTTCCTACGAGCAGTACTTC
>TRBD1|TRBV27|TRBJ2-3|few
CASSLNLLTGMRDTQYF
TGTGCCAGCAGTTTAAATCTGTTGACAGGGATGAGGGATACGCAGTATTTT
>-|TRBV27|TRBJ2-1|many
CASTFGWGGGSYNEQFF
TGTGCCAGCACCTTCGGGTGGGGGGGCGGCTCCTACAATGAGCAGTTCTTC
>-|TRBV6-1|TRBJ1-2|-
CASATGGAFYGYTF
TGTGCCAGCGCTACGGGGGGTGCTTTCTATGGCTACACCTTC
>TRBD1|TRBV6-1|TRBJ1-4|few
CASSLQGQGEANEKLFF
TGTGCCAGCAGCCTACAGGGACAGGGGGAAGCTAATGAAAAACTGTTTTTT
>-|TRBV7-2|TRBJ2-5|-
CASSFTQLDPGYF
TGTGCCAGCAGCTTCACCCAACTGGATCCGGGGTACTTC
>-|TRBV7-3|TRBJ2-7|few
CASSLIDRTEQYF
TGTGCCAGCAGCTTAATCGACAGAACGGAGCAGTACTTC
>TRBD1|TRBV5-1|TRBJ1-5|many
CASSSGGTGDQPQHF
TGCGCCAGCAGCTCCGGCGGGACAGGCGATCAGCCCCAGCATTTT
>-|TRBV29-1|TRBJ2-7|many
CSVEEGGYEQYF
TGCAGCGTTGAAGAGGGGGGCTACGAGCAGTACTTC
>-|TRBV20-1|TRBJ2-7|many
CSAVLASRWYEQYF
TGCAGTGCCGTACTAGCTAGTAGATGGTACGAGCAGTACTTC
>-|TRBV12-3/TRBV12-4|TRBJ2-1|many
CASRVGGLPSEQFF
TGTGCCAGCAGGGTGGGAGGTTTGCCTAGTGAGCAGTTCTTC
>-|TRBV7-3|TRBJ2-7|few
CASSVTRSHEQYF
TGTGCCAGCAGCGTCACCCGTTCCCACGAGCAGTACTTC
>-|TRBV20-1|TRBJ1-6|many
CSARPTGRLYNSPLHF
TGCAGTGCTCGCCCCACAGGCCGCCTATATAATTCACCCCTCCACTTT
>TRBD1|TRBV20-1|TRBJ1-2|many
CSAETTYRQGGVGGYTF
TGCAGTGCTGAGACGACTTATCGACAGGGAGGAGTAGGTGGCTACACCTTC
>-|TRBV5-1|TRBJ2-7|many
CASSSLYEQYF
TGTGCCAGCAGCTCCCTCTACGAGCAGTACTTC
>-|TRBV7-2|TRBJ2-4|many
CASSLQTGRDIQYF
TGTGCCAGCAGCCTACAGACTGGGCGGGACATTCAGTACTTC
>-|TRBV12-3/TRBV12-4|TRBJ2-5|few
CARLGQDQETQYF
TGTGCCAGATTGGGGCAGGACCAAGAGACCCAGTACTTC
>-|TRBV2|TRBJ2-7|few
CASSPAQRQAYEQYF
TGTGCCAGCAGTCCGGCGCAACGACAGGCCTACGAGCAGTACTTC
>-|TRBV20-1|TRBJ2-2|many
CSAREGPTGELFF
TGCAGTGCTAGAGAGGGGCCGACCGGGGAGCTGTTTTTT
>-|TRBV10-3|TRBJ2-1|many
CAISESMGGPYNEQFF
TGTGCCATCAGTGAGTCGATGGGCGGGCCCTACAATGAGCAGTTCTTC
>TRBD2|TRBV20-1|TRBJ2-1|-
CSAKAPGLAGGLHNEQFF
TGCAGTGCTAAGGCTCCGGGACTAGCGGGAGGGCTTCACAATGAGCAGTTCTTC
>-|TRBV7-9|TRBJ2-3|many
CASSLVLRDAADTQYF
TGTGCCAGCAGCTTAGTCCTAAGGGACGCCGCAGATACGCAGTATTTT
>-|TRBV30|TRBJ2-3|-
CAWSVKEGWLSVDTQYF
TGTGCCTGGAGTGTGAAGGAAGGTTGGCTTTCTGTGGATACGCAGTATTTT
>-|TRBV15|TRBJ2-2|many
CATSRDRGGGELFF
TGTGCCACCAGCAGAGATCGGGGAGGCGGGGAGCTGTTTTTT
>TRBD2|TRBV5-1|TRBJ2-7|many
CASTLGLAGFYEQYF
TGCGCCAGCACCTTGGGACTAGCGGGCTTCTACGAGCAGTACTTC
>TRBD2|TRBV7-2|TRBJ2-1|many
CASSFSGIVNEQFF
TGTGCCAGCAGCTTCAGCGGGATCGTTAATGAGCAGTTCTTC
>-|TRBV7-9|TRBJ2-2|-
CASSGPGKPTGELFF
TGTGCCAGCAGCGGACCAGGGAAACCCACCGGGGAGCTGTTTTTT
>-|TRBV2|TRBJ2-5|-
CASSDHSGPRGTQYF
TGTGCCAGCAGTGACCACAGCGGGCCAAGGGGGACCCAGTACTTC
>-|TRBV7-6|TRBJ2-7|many
CASSLGPFLREQYF
TGTGCCAGCAGCTTAGGCCCCTTTTTGCGAGAGCAGTACTTC
>-|TRBV10-3|TRBJ2-7|many
CAISESDRYEQYF
TGTGCCATCAGTGAGTCGGATCGGTACGAGCAGTACTTC
>TRBD2|TRBV7-2|TRBJ2-7|few
CASSSSTSVYEQYF
TGTGCCAGCAGTAGCTCGACTAGCGTCTACGAGCAGTACTTC
>TRBD1|TRBV5-1|TRBJ1-4|many
CASSFATGGDEKLFF
TGCGCCAGCAGCTTTGCGACAGGGGGCGATGAAAAACTGTTTTTT
>-|TRBV20-1|TRBJ2-7|-
CSAGDRAFYEQYF
TGCAGTGCTGGGGACCGCGCCTTCTACGAGCAGTACTTC
>-|TRBV27|TRBJ2-7|-
CASRTAASYEQYF
TGTGCCAGTCGAACGGCGGCCTCCTACGAGCAGTACTTC
>-|TRBV5-1|TRBJ2-7|-
CASSSRDPLAYEQYF
TGCGCCAGCAGCTCCCGGGACCCACTAGCCTACGAGCAGTACTTC
>-|TRBV20-1|TRBJ2-1|few
CSARDLGVKYNEQFF
TGCAGTGCTAGAGATCTGGGGGTCAAGTACAATGAGCAGTTCTTC
>TRBD2|TRBV20-1|TRBJ2-1|many
CSALRLAGGNDEQFF
TGCAGTGCCCTCAGACTAGCGGGGGGCAATGATGAGCAGTTCTTC
>-|TRBV6-1|TRBJ2-7|-
CASLPIGDPPDEQYF
TGTGCCAGCCTGCCGATTGGAGATCCTCCCGACGAGCAGTACTTC
>-|TRBV15|TRBJ2-5|many
CATSRVGVVETQYF
TGTGCCACCAGCAGAGTGGGGGTGGTTGAGACCCAGTACTTC
>-|TRBV5-1|TRBJ2-6|-
CSSSLKSLGSGANVLTF
TGCTCCAGCAGCTTGAAGTCCCTTGGCTCTGGGGCCAACGTCCTGACTTTC